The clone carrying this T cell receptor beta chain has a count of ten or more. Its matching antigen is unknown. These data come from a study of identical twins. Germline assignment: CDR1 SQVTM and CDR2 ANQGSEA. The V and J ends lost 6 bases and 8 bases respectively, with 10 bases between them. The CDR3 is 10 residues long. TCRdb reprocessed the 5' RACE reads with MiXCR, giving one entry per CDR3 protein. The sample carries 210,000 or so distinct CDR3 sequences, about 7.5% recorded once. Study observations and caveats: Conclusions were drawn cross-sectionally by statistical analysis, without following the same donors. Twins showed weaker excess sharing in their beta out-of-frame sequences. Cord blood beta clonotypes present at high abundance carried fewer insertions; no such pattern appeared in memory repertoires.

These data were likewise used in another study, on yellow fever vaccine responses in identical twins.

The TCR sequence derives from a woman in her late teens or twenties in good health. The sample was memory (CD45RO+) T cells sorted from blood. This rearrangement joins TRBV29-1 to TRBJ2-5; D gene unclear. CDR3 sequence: CSVDPETQYF. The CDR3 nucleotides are TGCAGCGTGGATCCCGAAACCCAGTACTTC.